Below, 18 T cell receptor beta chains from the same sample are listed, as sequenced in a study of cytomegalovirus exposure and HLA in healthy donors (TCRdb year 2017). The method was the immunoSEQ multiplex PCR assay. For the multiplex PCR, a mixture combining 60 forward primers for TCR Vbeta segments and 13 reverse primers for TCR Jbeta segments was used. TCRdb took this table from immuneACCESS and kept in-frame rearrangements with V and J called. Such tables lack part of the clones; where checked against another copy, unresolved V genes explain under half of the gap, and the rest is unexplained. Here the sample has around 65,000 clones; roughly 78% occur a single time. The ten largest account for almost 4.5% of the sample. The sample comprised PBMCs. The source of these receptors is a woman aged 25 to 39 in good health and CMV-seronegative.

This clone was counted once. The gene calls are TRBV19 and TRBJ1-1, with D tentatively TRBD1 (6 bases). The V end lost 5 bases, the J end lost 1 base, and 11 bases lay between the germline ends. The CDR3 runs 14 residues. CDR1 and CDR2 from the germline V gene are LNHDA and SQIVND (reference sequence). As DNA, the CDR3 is TGTGCCAGTAGTCCCTTGACAGGGAACACTGAAGCTTTCTTT. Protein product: CASSPLTGNTEAFF.

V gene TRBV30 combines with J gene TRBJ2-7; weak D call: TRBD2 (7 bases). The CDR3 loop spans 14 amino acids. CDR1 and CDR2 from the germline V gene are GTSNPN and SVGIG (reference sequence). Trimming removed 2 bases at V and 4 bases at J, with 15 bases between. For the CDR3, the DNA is TGTGCCTGGAGTCCGCGCGGGGGCAGGTACGAGCAGTACTTC. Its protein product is CAWSPRGGRYEQYF.

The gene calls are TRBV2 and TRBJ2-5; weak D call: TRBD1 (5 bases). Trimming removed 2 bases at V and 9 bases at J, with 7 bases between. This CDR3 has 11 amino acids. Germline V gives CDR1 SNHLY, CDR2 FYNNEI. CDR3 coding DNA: TGTGCCAGCAGTGAATCCAGGGCCCAGTACTTC. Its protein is CASSESRAQYF.

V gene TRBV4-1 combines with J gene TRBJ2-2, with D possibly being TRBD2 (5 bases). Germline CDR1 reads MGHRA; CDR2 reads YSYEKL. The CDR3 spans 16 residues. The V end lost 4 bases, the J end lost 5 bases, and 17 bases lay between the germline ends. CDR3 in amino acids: CASSRVRDALTGELFF. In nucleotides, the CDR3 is TGCGCCAGCAGCCGTGTCCGGGATGCCCTTACCGGGGAGCTGTTTTTT.

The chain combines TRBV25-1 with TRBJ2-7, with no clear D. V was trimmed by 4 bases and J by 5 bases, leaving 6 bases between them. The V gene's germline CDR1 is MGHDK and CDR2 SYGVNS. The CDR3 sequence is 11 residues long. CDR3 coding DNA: TGTGCCAGCAGTGGCGGAAACGAGCAGTACTTC. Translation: CASSGGNEQYF.

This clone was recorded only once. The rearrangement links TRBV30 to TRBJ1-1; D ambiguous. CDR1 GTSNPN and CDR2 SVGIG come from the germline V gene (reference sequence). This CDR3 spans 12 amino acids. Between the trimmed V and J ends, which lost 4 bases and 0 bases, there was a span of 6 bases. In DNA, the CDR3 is TGTGCCTGGATTCTAATGAACACTGAAGCTTTCTTT. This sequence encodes CAWILMNTEAFF.

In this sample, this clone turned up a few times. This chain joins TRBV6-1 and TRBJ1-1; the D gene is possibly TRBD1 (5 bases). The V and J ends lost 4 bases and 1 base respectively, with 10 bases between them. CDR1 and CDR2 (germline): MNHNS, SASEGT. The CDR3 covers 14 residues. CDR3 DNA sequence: TGTGCCAGCAGTGTGTGGGGGGAGAACACTGAAGCTTTCTTT. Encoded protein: CASSVWGENTEAFF.

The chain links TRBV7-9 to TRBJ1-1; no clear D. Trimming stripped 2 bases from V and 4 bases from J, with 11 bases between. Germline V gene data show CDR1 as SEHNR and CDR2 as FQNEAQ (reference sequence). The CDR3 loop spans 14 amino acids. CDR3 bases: TGTGCCAGCAGCTTATCTCCAGGAGGCACTGAAGCTTTCTTT. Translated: CASSLSPGGTEAFF.

The CDR3 loop is CAWSVSSFETQYF. The CDR3 coding sequence is TGTGCCTGGAGTGTCTCTAGCTTTGAGACCCAGTACTTC. V is TRBV30 and J is TRBJ2-5; D perhaps matches TRBD2 (5 bases). Germline lookup yields CDR1 GTSNPN and CDR2 SVGIG (reference sequence). The CDR3 runs 13 residues. V was trimmed by 0 bases and J by 5 bases, leaving 10 bases between them.

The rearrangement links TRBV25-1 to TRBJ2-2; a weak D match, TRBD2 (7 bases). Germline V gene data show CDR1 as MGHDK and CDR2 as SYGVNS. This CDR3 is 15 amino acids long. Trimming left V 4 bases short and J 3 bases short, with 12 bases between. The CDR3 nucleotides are TGTGCCAGCAGTGTTCGGGGGGCGGACACCGGGGAGCTGTTTTTT. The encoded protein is CASSVRGADTGELFF.

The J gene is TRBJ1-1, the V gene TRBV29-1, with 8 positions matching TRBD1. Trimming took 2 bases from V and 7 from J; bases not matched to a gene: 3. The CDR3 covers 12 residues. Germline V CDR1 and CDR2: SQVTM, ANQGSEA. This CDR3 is CSVEQGASEAFF. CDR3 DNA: TGCAGCGTTGAACAGGGGGCGAGTGAAGCTTTCTTT.

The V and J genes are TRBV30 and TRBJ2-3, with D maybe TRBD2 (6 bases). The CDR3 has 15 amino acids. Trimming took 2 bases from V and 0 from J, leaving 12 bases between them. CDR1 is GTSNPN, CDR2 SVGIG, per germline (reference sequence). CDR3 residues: CAWSPLARSTDTQYF. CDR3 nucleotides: TGTGCCTGGAGTCCACTAGCCCGTAGCACAGATACGCAGTATTTT.

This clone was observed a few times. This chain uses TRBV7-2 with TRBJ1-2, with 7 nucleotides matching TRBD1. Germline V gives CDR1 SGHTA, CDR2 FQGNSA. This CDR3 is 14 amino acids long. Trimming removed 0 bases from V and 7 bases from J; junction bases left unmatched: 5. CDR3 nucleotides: TGTGCCAGCAGCTTAGCGGGGGGACAGTCTGGCTACACCTTC. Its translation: CASSLAGGQSGYTF.

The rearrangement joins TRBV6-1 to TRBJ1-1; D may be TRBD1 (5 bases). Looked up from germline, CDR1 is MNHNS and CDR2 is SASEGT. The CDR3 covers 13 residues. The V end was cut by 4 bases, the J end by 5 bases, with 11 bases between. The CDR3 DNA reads TGTGCCAGCAGTGGGGCAGGGAATACTGAAGCTTTCTTT. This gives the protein CASSGAGNTEAFF.

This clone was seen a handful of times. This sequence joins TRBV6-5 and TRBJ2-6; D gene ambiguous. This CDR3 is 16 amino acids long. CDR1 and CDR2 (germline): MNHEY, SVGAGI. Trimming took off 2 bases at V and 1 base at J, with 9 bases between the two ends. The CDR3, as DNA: TGTGCCAGCAGTTACCTCAGTACGTCTGGGGCCAACGTCCTGACTTTC. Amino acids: CASSYLSTSGANVLTF.

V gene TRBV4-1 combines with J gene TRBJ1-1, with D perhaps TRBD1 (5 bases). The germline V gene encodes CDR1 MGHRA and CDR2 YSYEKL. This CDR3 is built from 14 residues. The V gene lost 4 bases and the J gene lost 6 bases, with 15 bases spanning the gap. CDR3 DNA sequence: TGCGCCAGCAGCCGCCAGGGATCGGCCCCTGAAGCTTTCTTT. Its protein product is CASSRQGSAPEAFF.

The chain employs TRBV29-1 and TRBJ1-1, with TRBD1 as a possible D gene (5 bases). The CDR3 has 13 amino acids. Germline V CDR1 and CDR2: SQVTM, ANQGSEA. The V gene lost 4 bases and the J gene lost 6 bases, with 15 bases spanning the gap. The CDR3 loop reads CSVGDQGGAEAFF. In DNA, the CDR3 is TGCAGCGTTGGAGACCAGGGCGGCGCTGAAGCTTTCTTT.

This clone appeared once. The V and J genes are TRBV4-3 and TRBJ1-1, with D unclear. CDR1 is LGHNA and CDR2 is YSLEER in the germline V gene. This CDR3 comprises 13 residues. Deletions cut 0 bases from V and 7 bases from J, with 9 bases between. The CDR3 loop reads CASSQDSGREAFF. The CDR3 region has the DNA TGCGCCAGCAGCCAAGATTCTGGGCGTGAAGCTTTCTTT.